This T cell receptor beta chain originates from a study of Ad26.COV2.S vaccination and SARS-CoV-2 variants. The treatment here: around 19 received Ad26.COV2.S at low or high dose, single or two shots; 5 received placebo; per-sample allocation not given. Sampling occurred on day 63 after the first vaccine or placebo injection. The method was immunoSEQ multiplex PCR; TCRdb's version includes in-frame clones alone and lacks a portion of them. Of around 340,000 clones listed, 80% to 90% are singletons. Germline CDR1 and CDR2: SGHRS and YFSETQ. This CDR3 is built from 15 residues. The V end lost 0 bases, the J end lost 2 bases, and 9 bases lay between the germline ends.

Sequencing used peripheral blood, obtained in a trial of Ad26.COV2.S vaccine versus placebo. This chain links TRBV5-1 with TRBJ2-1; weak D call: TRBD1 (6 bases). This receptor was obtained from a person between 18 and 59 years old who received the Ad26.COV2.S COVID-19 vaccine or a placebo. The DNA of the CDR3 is TGCGCCAGCAGCTTGGTCGGGGACACCTACAATGAGCAGTTCTTC. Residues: CASSLVGDTYNEQFF.